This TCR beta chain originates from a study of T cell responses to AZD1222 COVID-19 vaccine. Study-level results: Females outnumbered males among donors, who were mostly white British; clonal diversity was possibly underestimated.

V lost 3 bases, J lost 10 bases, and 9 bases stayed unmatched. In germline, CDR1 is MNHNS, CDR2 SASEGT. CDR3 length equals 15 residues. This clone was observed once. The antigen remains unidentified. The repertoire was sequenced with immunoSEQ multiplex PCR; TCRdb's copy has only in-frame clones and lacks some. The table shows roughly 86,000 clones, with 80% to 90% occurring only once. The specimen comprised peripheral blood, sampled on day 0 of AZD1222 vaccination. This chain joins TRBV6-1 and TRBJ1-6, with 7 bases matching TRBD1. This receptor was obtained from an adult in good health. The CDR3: CASSERFGTESPLHF. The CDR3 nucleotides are TGTGCCAGCAGTGAGAGATTCGGGACAGAATCACCCCTCCACTTT.